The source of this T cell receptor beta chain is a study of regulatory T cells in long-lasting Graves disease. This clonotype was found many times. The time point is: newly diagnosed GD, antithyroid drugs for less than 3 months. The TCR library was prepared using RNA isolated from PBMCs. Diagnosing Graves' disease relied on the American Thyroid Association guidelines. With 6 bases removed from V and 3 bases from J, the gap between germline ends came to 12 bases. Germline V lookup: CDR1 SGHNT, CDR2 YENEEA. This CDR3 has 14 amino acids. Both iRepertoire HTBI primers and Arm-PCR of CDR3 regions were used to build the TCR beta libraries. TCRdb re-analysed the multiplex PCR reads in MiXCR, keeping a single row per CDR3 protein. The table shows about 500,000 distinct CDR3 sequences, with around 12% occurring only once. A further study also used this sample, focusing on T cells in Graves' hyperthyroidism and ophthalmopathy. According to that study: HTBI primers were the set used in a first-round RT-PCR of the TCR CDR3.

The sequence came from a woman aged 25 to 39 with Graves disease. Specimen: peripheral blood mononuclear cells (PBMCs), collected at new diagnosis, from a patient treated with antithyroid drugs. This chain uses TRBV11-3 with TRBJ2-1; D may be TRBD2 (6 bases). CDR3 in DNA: TGTGCCAGCAGTCAAACGGGGGACTACAATGAGCAGTTCTTC. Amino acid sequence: CASSQTGDYNEQFF.